This T cell receptor (beta chain) was sequenced in a study of T cell repertoires in cytomegalovirus infection. Study results and limitations: HLA-C-restricted CMV clonotypes gave the most frequent clonotype in two of eight donors. The cumulative frequency of public TCR beta families distinguished individuals who carried CMV together with the relevant HLA.

MiXCR, applied by TCRdb to the reads, yields one record per CDR3 protein. The table has some 220,000 distinct CDR3 sequences, around 6.4% seen once; the top ten hold 6.5%. This clonotype was counted many times. Its matching antigen is unknown. The CDR3 runs 14 residues. Germline CDR1 reads SQVTM; CDR2 reads ANQGSEA. The V gene end was trimmed by 5 bases and the J gene end by 7 bases; junction bases not matched to a gene: 9. Sequenced sample: PBMCs. The V call is TRBV29-1, the J call TRBJ2-1; 9 bases fit TRBD2. This TCR derives from a human donor in good health (CMV status not recorded). Some clones in this sample may be carry-over from other donors' samples. The CDR3 DNA is TGCAGCGTTATAAGCGGGGGGTGGAGTAATGAGCAGTTCTTC. Encoded protein: CSVISGGWSNEQFF.